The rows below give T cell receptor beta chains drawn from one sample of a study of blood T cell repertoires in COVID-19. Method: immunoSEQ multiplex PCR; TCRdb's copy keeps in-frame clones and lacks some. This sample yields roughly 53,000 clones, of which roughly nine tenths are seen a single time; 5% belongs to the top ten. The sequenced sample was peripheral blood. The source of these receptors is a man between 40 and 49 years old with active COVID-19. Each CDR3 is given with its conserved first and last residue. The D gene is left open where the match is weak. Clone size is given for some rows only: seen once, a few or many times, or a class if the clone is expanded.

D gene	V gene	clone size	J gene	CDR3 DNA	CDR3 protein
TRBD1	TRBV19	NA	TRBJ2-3	TGTGCCAGTAGTGTAACCGGGACAGGGTACACAGATACGCAGTATTTT	CASSVTGTGYTDTQYF
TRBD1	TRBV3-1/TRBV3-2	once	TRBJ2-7	TGTGCCAGCAGCGGGACAGTAACTGCCTACGAGCAGTACTTC	CASSGTVTAYEQYF
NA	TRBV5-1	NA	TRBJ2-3	TGCGCCAGCAGCTTGAGTACGGGGATCACAGATACGCAGTATTTT	CASSLSTGITDTQYF
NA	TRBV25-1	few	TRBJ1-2	TGTGCCAGCAGTCCCCTCCTCGAAGGGGCCGGTCTGACCGGCTACACCTTC	CASSPLLEGAGLTGYTF
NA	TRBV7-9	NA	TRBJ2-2	TGTGCCAGCACCATACGCGAGGAAAACACCGGGGAGCTGTTTTTT	CASTIREENTGELFF
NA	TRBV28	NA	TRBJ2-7	TGTGCCAGCACCTCCCCCCGGGGTGGCAGGGGCTACGAGCAGTACTTC	CASTSPRGGRGYEQYF
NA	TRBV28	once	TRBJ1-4	TGTGCCAGCAGGGGTGGGGGGGGATCGAATGAAAAACTGTTTTTT	CASRGGGGSNEKLFF
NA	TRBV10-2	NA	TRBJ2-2	TGCGCCAGCAGGGACTACCCCGGGGAGCTGTTTTTT	CASRDYPGELFF
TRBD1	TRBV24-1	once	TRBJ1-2	TGTGCCACCGTTCCCCGGGACAGGGCTAACTATGGCTACACCTTC	CATVPRDRANYGYTF
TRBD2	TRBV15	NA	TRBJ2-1	TGTGCCACCAGCAAAACTAGCGGGCTCTACAATGAGCAGTTCTTC	CATSKTSGLYNEQFF
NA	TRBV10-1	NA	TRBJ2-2	TGCGCCAGCAGTAGGACTTTGAAGGGGGAGCTGTTTTTT	CASSRTLKGELFF
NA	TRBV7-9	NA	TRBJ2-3	TGTGCCAGCAGCTTCGGGACAGATACGCAGTATTTT	CASSFGTDTQYF
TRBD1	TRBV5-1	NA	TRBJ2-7	TGCGCCAGCAGCTTGGGGCTGGGGACAGGCGATAACTACGAGCAGTACTTC	CASSLGLGTGDNYEQYF
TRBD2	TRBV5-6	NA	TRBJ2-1	TGTGCCAGCAGCTGGACCCCTGGGACTAGCTTTGGGGATGAGCAGTTCTTC	CASSWTPGTSFGDEQFF
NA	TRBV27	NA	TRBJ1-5	TGTGCCAGCAGTCCCCCCGGGAATAGCAATCAGCCCCAGCATTTT	CASSPPGNSNQPQHF
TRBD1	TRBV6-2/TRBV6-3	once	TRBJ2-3	TGTGCCAGCAGCCGCCCACCGCAGGGGGTCACAGATACGCAGTATTTT	CASSRPPQGVTDTQYF
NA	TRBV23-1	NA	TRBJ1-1	TGCGCCAGCAGTCAATTTGTGGGTGAGGGAACACAAGGTAGCACTGAAGCTTTCTTT	CASSQFVGEGTQGSTEAFF
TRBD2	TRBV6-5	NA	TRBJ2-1	TGTGCCAGCAGGCAACTAGCGGGCTTTTACAATGAGCAGTTCTTC	CASRQLAGFYNEQFF
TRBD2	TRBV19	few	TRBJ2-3	TGTGCCAGTACCCGGCACAGCGGGGATACAGATACGCAGTATTTT	CASTRHSGDTDTQYF
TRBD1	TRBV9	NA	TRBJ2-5	TGTGCCAGCAGCACCCGACAGGGGCCCCCGGAGACCCAGTACTTC	CASSTRQGPPETQYF